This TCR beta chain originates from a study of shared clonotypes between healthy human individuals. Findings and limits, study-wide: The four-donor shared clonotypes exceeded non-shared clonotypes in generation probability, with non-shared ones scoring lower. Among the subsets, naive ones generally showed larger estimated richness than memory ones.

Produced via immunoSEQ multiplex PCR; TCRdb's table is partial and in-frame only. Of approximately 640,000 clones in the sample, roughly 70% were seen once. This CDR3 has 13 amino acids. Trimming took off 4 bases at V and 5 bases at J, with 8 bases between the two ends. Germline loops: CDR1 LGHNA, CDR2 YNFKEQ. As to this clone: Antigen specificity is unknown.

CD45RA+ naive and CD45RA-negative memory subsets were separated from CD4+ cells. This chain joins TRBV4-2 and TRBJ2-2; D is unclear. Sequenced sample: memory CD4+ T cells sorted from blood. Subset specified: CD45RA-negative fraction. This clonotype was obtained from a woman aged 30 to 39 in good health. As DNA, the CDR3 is TGTGCCAGCAGCCGCACCGATACCGGGGAGCTGTTTTTT. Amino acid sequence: CASSRTDTGELFF.